The 18 T cell receptor beta chains below all came from one sample that was sequenced in a study of T cells expressing NK-cell markers (dated by TCRdb to the early 2020s). Library method: 5' RACE. Sequencing was carried out with an Illumina HiSeq 2000. TCRdb reprocessed the reads; each CDR3 protein sequence makes one entry, and DNA is unavailable. The sample's own table lists fewer than 400,000 distinct CDR3 sequences. The top ten clonotypes cover about 10% of the sample. The sample consisted of blood T cells: a sorted CD56 or NKG2C T cell subset, CD4+ or CD8+ T cells, or bulk PBMC T cells (not recorded which). The receptors here all came from a woman in her 50s in good health. Donor details come from another sample of the same person, matched by shared clones.

The J gene is TRBJ2-1, the V gene TRBV15; TCRdb's D call, TRBD2, is unchecked because there is no DNA. CDR1 and CDR2 from the germline V gene are LNHNV and YYDKDF (reference sequence). The CDR3 sequence is 20 residues long. Here the CDR3 reads CATSRGNRGGSVVGDNEQFF.

This chain joins TRBV5-1 and TRBJ2-1; no DNA is available, so the TRBD2 call from TCRdb remains unchecked. Germline CDR1 reads SGHRS; CDR2 reads YFSETQ. This CDR3 comprises 14 residues. The CDR3 sequence is CASRGGRRGDEQFF.

The chain uses TRBV4-1 and TRBJ1-1; TCRdb proposes TRBD1, but this gene call is untestable without DNA. This CDR3 region has 15 residues. In germline, CDR1 is MGHRA, CDR2 YSYEKL. The CDR3 loop reads CASSQEPDRYTEAFF.

The chain employs TRBV29-1 and TRBJ1-1; absent DNA, TCRdb's TRBD1 call cannot be checked. This CDR3 is built from 17 residues. The germline gives CDR1 SQVTM, CDR2 ANQGSEA. The CDR3 region is CSVEEPGQGNFRTEAFF.

The CDR3 sequence is CASSRQENTEAFF. The genes are TRBV27 and TRBJ1-1; TCRdb gives TRBD1 as the D gene, but with no DNA this cannot be confirmed. Germline values: CDR1 MNHEY, CDR2 SMNVEV (reference sequence). This CDR3 is built from 13 residues.

The gene calls are TRBV11-2 and TRBJ2-4; absent DNA, TCRdb's TRBD2 call cannot be checked. CDR1 SGHAT and CDR2 FQNNGV come from the germline V gene. This CDR3 is built from 18 residues. CDR3 in amino acids: CASSLEGRGGIAKNIQYF. The whole variable domain, remainder taken from reference TRBV11-2 and TRBJ2-4, is EAGVAQSPRYKIIEKRQSVAFWCNPISGHATLYWYQQILGQGPKLLIQFQNNGVVDDSQLPKDRFSAERLKGVDSTLKIQPAKLEDSAVYLCASSLEGRGGIAKNIQYFGAGTRLSVL.

The rearrangement uses TRBV20-1 and TRBJ2-5; the TCRdb call, TRBD1, lacks DNA for checking. Looked up from germline, CDR1 is DFQATT and CDR2 is SNEGSKA (reference sequence). CDR3 length: 13 residues. CDR3 protein: CSASRQVAETQYF.

The gene calls are TRBV9 and TRBJ2-1; TCRdb reports TRBD1, a call that lacks DNA to check it against. CDR3 size: 15 residues. Germline assignment: CDR1 SGDLS and CDR2 YYNGEE. Here the CDR3 reads CASSGGDRGQGEQFF.

The chain has TRBV7-6 and TRBJ2-1; the D call from TCRdb, TRBD1, cannot be confirmed without DNA. The germline V gene has CDR1 SGHVS and CDR2 FNYEAQ. The CDR3 has 14 residues. This CDR3 reads CASSPDGNYNEQFF.

The chain links TRBV20-1 to TRBJ2-3; the TRBD2 assignment by TCRdb is unverifiable without DNA. There are 17 residues in the CDR3. Per the germline V gene, CDR1 is DFQATT and CDR2 is SNEGSKA (reference sequence). The CDR3 sequence is CSAGRRTSGISTDTQYF.

The chain combines TRBV5-1 with TRBJ2-2; TCRdb's D call of TRBD2 is untestable without DNA. Germline V gene lookup returns CDR1 SGHRS and CDR2 YFSETQ. The CDR3 is 16 amino acids. The CDR3 loop is CASSLTSGRGTGELFF.

The rearrangement links TRBV7-8 to TRBJ2-3; absent DNA, TCRdb's TRBD2 call cannot be checked. The CDR3 is 16 amino acids. Germline V gene lookup returns CDR1 SGHVS and CDR2 FQNEAQ. The CDR3: CASSFQGLAAPDTQYF.

The J gene is TRBJ2-3, the V gene TRBV12-3 or TRBV12-4. This CDR3 has 12 amino acids. The CDR3 protein is CASRWLSDTQYF.

This chain connects TRBV11-2 to TRBJ2-2; TCRdb's assignment of TRBD2 cannot be checked, as there is no DNA. This CDR3 spans 15 amino acids. Germline V gene data show CDR1 as SGHAT and CDR2 as FQNNGV. CDR3 in amino acids: CASSPRTGTIGELFF.

This sequence joins TRBV7-6 and TRBJ1-1. This CDR3 has 13 residues. Germline V gene data show CDR1 as SGHVS and CDR2 as FNYEAQ. This CDR3 reads CASSVDSNTEAFF.

CDR3 loop: CATSEGTVGQPQHF. The chain combines TRBV24-1 with TRBJ1-5; TCRdb names TRBD1, which stays unverified in the absence of DNA. The CDR3 length is 14 residues. CDR1 and CDR2 from the germline V gene are KGHDR and SFDVKD.

V usage is TRBV12-3 or TRBV12-4 and J usage is TRBJ2-4; TCRdb calls TRBD1, which cannot be checked without DNA. CDR3 size: 14 residues. This CDR3 reads CASSLSGGLDIQYF.

The chain links TRBV12-3 or TRBV12-4 to TRBJ1-3; the D call of TRBD1 rests on TCRdb alone, since no DNA is present to check it. This CDR3 contains 11 residues. This CDR3 reads CASELGHTIYF.